These 6 T cell receptor beta chains were all obtained from the same sample, sequenced in a study of T cell responses to AZD1222 COVID-19 vaccine. Generated by immunoSEQ multiplex PCR, the TCRdb table keeps only in-frame clones and is missing some. The sample has around 100,000 clones, roughly 90% seen once; the top ten hold around 1.2%. Sequenced here: peripheral blood, sampled on day 0 of AZD1222 vaccination. The receptors come from an adult in good health.

This sequence joins TRBV7-9 and TRBJ2-1, with a tentative D call TRBD2 (5 bases). Trimming shortened V by 5 bases and J by 5 bases, and 19 bases separated the two germline ends. CDR3 length equals 16 residues. The germline V gene encodes CDR1 SEHNR and CDR2 FQNEAQ (reference sequence). This CDR3 is CASSPIRGDNDNEQFF. The CDR3 DNA reads TGTGCCAGCAGCCCTATCCGGGGTGATAATGACAATGAGCAGTTCTTC.

About this clone: This CDR3 is also generated by other DNA sequences in the sample. V usage is TRBV6-2 or TRBV6-3 and J usage is TRBJ2-7; TRBD1 agrees at 10 bases. The germline V gene has CDR1 MNHEY and CDR2 SVGEGT. V lost 2 bases and J lost 4; bases outside the gene matches: 2. The CDR3 is 14 amino acids. In DNA form, the CDR3 reads TGTGCCAGCAGTTACGGGGACAGGGGATACGAGCAGTACTTC. Amino acids: CASSYGDRGYEQYF.

The rearrangement joins TRBV28 to TRBJ2-3, with 9 bases matching TRBD2. CDR3 length: 15 residues. Germline loops: CDR1 MDHEN, CDR2 SYDVKM. The V segment lost 3 bases and the J segment 1 base; nucleotides outside the gene matches: 2. The DNA for the CDR3 is TGTGCCAGCAGTTTGGTAGCGGGAGGCACAGATACGCAGTATTTT. It specifies CASSLVAGGTDTQYF.

The chain couples TRBV28 to TRBJ1-1; 8 bases agree with TRBD1. The CDR3 totals 17 residues. With V trimmed by 5 bases and J by 1 base, 12 bases remained unmatched. Germline CDR1 reads MDHEN; CDR2 reads SYDVKM. CDR3 bases: TGTGCCAGCAGTACCGGGTTTATTGGACAGGGGAACACTGAAGCTTTCTTT. The encoded protein is CASSTGFIGQGNTEAFF.

The V call is TRBV30, the J call TRBJ2-5, with TRBD2 identical over 7 bases. This CDR3 is built from 15 residues. Trimming removed 0 bases from V and 2 bases from J; junction bases left unmatched: 6. Germline V gene lookup returns CDR1 GTSNPN and CDR2 SVGIG (reference sequence). This CDR3 reads CAWSVGLAAQETQYF. The CDR3 DNA reads as TGTGCCTGGAGTGTAGGGCTAGCGGCTCAAGAGACCCAGTACTTC.

The chain employs TRBV29-1 and TRBJ2-3, with 8 bases identical to TRBD1. Germline V gene data show CDR1 as SQVTM and CDR2 as ANQGSEA. The CDR3 is 15 residues long. With 6 bases clipped from V and 1 base from J, the junction kept 9 bases outside the gene matches. CDR3 residues: CSVARPDRGTDTQYF. The CDR3 bases are TGCAGCGTCGCCCGACCGGACAGGGGCACAGATACGCAGTATTTT.